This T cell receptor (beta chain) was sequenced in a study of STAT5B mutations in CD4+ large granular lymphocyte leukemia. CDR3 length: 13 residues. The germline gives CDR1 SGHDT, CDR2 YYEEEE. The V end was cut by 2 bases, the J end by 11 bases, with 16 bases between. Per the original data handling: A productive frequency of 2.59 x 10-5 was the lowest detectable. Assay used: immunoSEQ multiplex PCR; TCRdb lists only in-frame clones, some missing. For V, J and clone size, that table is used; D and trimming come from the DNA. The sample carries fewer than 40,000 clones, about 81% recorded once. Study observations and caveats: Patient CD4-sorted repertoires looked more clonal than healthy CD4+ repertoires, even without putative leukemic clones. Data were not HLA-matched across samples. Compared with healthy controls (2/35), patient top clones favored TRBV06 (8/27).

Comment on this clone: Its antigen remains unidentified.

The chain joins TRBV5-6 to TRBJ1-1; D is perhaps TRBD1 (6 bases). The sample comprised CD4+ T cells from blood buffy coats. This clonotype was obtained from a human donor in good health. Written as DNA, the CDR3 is TGTGCCAGCAGCTTTGGGGCAGGGGATAGGGCTTTCTTT. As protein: CASSFGAGDRAFF.